This T cell receptor beta chain came from a study of cytomegalovirus exposure and HLA in healthy donors (dated by TCRdb to 2015 to 2018). At the level of the whole study: In an earlier analysis of under 750 of the donors, 276 Gb of sequence data and 90 million to 120 million unique TCR beta sequences from about 190 million T cells were reported. Roughly 300 gigabases of sequencing data and 70 million to 85 million unique TCR sequences were included in an early release covering 500 to 750 HLA-typed donors. Among the roughly 380 genotyped donors, approximately 81% belonged to the genetic ancestry cluster associated with self-reported Caucasian donors. The study aimed to test whether cataloging public T cell receptors could reveal signatures of past pathogen exposure. The T cell repertoires of about 700 subjects were profiled by immunosequencing and related to cytomegalovirus serostatus. Besides the first cohort of hundreds of subjects, a separate validation cohort made up of over a hundred different subjects was used. To predict cytomegalovirus infection status, the study brought together high-throughput TCR immunosequencing, statistical association of individual TCRs with disease status, and machine learning. A later analysis re-analyzed previously published TCR beta repertoires from roughly 690 donors and added high-resolution HLA genotyping to study TCR occurrence patterns. Rather than using new phenotypic data, the later analysis identified candidate immune exposures from TCR beta sequences and from how often those sequences occurred across donors. An earlier analysis of 587 of the donors used high-throughput TCR beta sequencing to judge whether each TCR beta V gene segment behaved as functional or pseudogenic. Donor age, sex, ethnicity and CMV serostatus were compiled together with the repertoire data. In a later genetic analysis, genome-wide SNP genotypes for about 65% of the 666 donors were used, and that subset was treated as a discovery cohort. All discovery cohort repertoires had been generated using a single sequencing platform. HLA typing included class I and class II loci at four-digit resolution. The number of typed donors differed by locus: about 620-640 for A, B, C, DRB1 and DQB1; approximately 540 for DQA1; approximately 600 for DPA1; and some 430 for DPB1. Five DR-DQ haplotypes were handled as single units for association and clustering because linkage in the cohort was strong. Among approximately 370 genotyped donors of the cohort, an average of around 250,000 unique TCR beta nucleotide sequences was sequenced per donor, of which approximately 19% were non-productive.

Trimming takes 4 bases from V and 0 bases from J, and the germline ends sit 13 bases apart. The CDR3 runs 16 amino acids, cysteine and phenylalanine included. The only DNA kept is the CDR3, 48 bases in frame from the first base. CDR1 and CDR2 (MNHEY, SVGAGI) derive from the germline V gene. As to this clone: No antigen is known for it. No quality values exist for individual bases; no much larger clone is one base distant.

The library was produced with the immunoSEQ multiplex PCR assay. A mixture of 60 forward primers for TCR Vbeta segments and 13 reverse primers for TCR Jbeta segments was used in the multiplex PCR. A multiplex PCR assay on genomic DNA amplified the CDR3 region of rearranged TCR beta genes. The Illumina HiSeq System was used to sequence the amplified TCR beta libraries as 87-base-pair reads. Processing in the source paper ran as follows. In a later analysis, approximately 74 million unique TCR beta chains were counted across the roughly 610 repertoires, and around 10 million of these chains were shared by at least two donors. To remove PCR and sequencing errors, raw reads were error-corrected and collapsed into unique sequences using a nearest-neighbor algorithm that merged closely related sequences. CDR3 sequences were aligned to IMGT reference sequences to assign V, D and J gene segments. For a sequence to be retained, a match of at least six nucleotides was required to both a V gene segment and a J gene segment. A rearrangement counted as productive if the CDR3 had no stop codons and remained in frame with V and J, and every other rearrangement counted as non-productive. Following IMGT convention, CDR3 was defined as the stretch from the second conserved V-encoded cysteine to the conserved J-encoded phenylalanine. In an earlier analysis of 587 of the donors, sequences lacking an unambiguous match to a single V gene segment were excluded. An earlier analysis of several hundred of the donors called V segments functional above 56.7% productive rearrangements and segregating when the between-donor standard deviation exceeded 5%. To diagnose cytomegalovirus status from the catalog of TCR beta chain sequences, a statistical classification framework was built. A later analysis assigned V and J genes by comparing TCR nucleotide sequences with IMGT/GENE-DB human TR gene sequences. A later analysis assigned CDR3 sequences and most-parsimonious VDJ recombination scenarios with the TCRdist pipeline. In a later analysis, every TCR beta chain was defined by the combination of its CDR3 amino acid sequence and its V-gene family, and reads without a unique V-gene family were dropped. A later analysis removed 600 or so highly shared, low-generation-probability nucleotide sequences to deal with suspected cross-contamination and a sequencing artifact. In a later analysis, a clonal expansion index was calculated for each public chain from normalized within-repertoire ranks of inferred template counts. Generation probabilities in a later analysis came from a VDJ recombination model fitted to out-of-frame rearrangements, and those results were checked against IGoR. In a later analysis, TCR-TCR, TCR-HLA and TCR-CMV co-occurrence was scored with hypergeometric tests, and a repertoire-size bias correction was applied to TCR pairs. A later analysis estimated false discovery rates by permuting HLA or CMV assignments 20 times. In a later analysis, co-occurring TCRs were grouped using DBSCAN, with TCRdist sequence similarity added in when clustering inside HLA-allele-positive subsets. Repertoires with fewer than 30,000 or more than 120,000 public chains, plus five repertoires with anomalous nucleotide sharing, were excluded from co-occurrence clustering. Entries here come from immuneACCESS through TCRdb and include only in-frame sequences with V and J called. Some clones fail to appear in such tables; in the studies checked, an unresolved V gene covers under half of the shortfall, and the cause of the remainder is unknown. The D gene and trimming were derived from the DNA, and the V and J assignments and clone size from that table. For this sample the table gives approximately 150,000 clones, of which around 80% were detected only once. The ten largest make up roughly 1.4% of the sample.

Study-wide findings and limitations: A later analysis associated 15,000 to 20,000 TCR beta sequences with specific HLA alleles at a false discovery rate of 0.05. HLA typing was unavailable for some donors at each locus, so association tests used only the typed subset. Correlated functional status among segregating V segments might reflect linkage disequilibrium, but an unknown experimental factor could not be ruled out. The presence/absence analyses assumed that sequencing depth was roughly uniform across donors, and that assumption may not be true. Compared with equally common non-associated chains, HLA-associated TCR beta chains in a later analysis were more clonally expanded and had lower generation probabilities. Most CMV-associated TCR beta chains appeared to be HLA-restricted in a later analysis, and the HLA associations seemed to be driven largely by CMV exposure. Around 16 rarely observed V segments, including chromosome 9 orphons, were excluded from the earlier analysis of a few hundred of the donors because counts were too low. In this cohort, only TCR beta chains were sequenced, and detectable features were limited by the absence of alpha or paired-chain data. A further reported finding was that TCR beta sequences accurately predicted the HLA-A and HLA-B alleles for most subjects in the first cohort. An earlier analysis of around 600 of the donors showed that most TCR beta V segments appeared in productive rearrangements either about 87% or about 30% of the time, which broadly matched IMGT annotations. A later analysis found that TCR association rates varied across HLA loci, with DRB1 alleles showing the most associated TCRs and HLA-C alleles the fewest. A later genetic analysis associated a missense DCLRE1C variant with V-gene and J-gene trimming of TCR beta chains, and an independent cohort replicated the association. For the cohort, immune exposure information was limited to CMV serostatus. Some IMGT-functional V segments, including TRBV6-2 and TRBV6-3, could not be distinguished by the 87-base-pair reads and were therefore excluded. In a later genetic analysis, fewer N-insertions in productive TCRs were reported among donors in an Asian-associated ancestry cluster than the 666-donor mean. Most TCR sequences were seen in very few donors, while some public TCRs were found in many individuals. The classifier was reported to diagnose cytomegalovirus status with high specificity and sensitivity in both the original and validation cohorts. In the study, 150 to 200 TCR beta chains were listed as associated with cytomegalovirus. A group of highly shared sequence variants was considered likely to be a technical artifact of the sequencing pipeline. In a later analysis, several top co-occurrence clusters were reported to appear linked to parvovirus B19, influenza, CMV and Epstein-Barr virus. When HLA alleles, especially DR and DQ, strongly co-occurred, TCR associations were difficult to assign to individual alleles. In vitro tests confirmed that a few of the cytomegalovirus-associated TCR beta chains recognize cytomegalovirus antigens. The authors suggested that the approach could potentially be generalized to other disease states and immunological phenotypes.

The cohort was made up of 666 healthy bone marrow donors. At the time of sampling, all cohort members were nominally healthy, though unrecorded immune exposures were likely present. The donor tested CMV seropositive and was one of the 289 seropositive cohort members. Every donor gave a peripheral blood sample, and the peripheral blood mononuclear cells from that sample were used for TCR beta sequencing. The Qiagen DNeasy Blood Extraction Kit was used to extract genomic DNA from the blood cell samples. Recombination linked TRBV6-5 to TRBJ1-5; TRBD1 is a weak D gene call, 5 bases matching. The specimen was PBMCs. The clonotype was recovered from a woman in her 30s in good health and CMV-seropositive. The nucleotide sequence is TGTGCCAGCAGTTCCCTGGACACCATTAGCAATCAGCCCCAGCATTTT. Its protein reads: CASSSLDTISNQPQHF.